A selection of T cell receptor beta chains follows, all from one sample in a study of T-cell memory formation after mild COVID-19. MiXCR, run by TCRdb on the 5' RACE reads, gives a single entry per CDR3 protein. The sample includes 390,000 or so distinct CDR3 sequences, about 16% of them seen just once. Material for sequencing was PBMCs or a T cell subset sorted from them (not recorded which). The receptor set was obtained from a man between 18 and 35 years old who had mild COVID-19 (a few samples of this study predate the infection). Cell type and time point are not known. CDR3s leave out the opening cysteine and the closing phenylalanine or tryptophan.

v_call	cdr3_aa
TRBV5-1	ASSLSAGGYTDTQY
TRBV20-1	SARGQEQETQY
TRBV9	ASSPLGLEGNEQF
TRBV6-2/TRBV6-3	ASSLTTNTEAF
TRBV6-2/TRBV6-3	ASSYRQEYNQPQH
TRBV5-1	ASSRGREEEGSGANVLT
TRBV7-2	ASTQRGGVDTQY
TRBV29-1	SVGIGLQTDTQY
TRBV12-3/TRBV12-4	ASSSGTGVWTGELF
TRBV5-6	ASSFGDPYNEQF
TRBV12-3/TRBV12-4	ASSYNGRTEAF
TRBV20-1	SASGTTGNTIY
TRBV7-9	ASSLDGRLARTQY
TRBV18	ASSPWDRGYGYT
TRBV14	ASSRDYTQY
TRBV5-1	ASSSGQTEETQY
TRBV20-1	SATQGAGNTIY
TRBV3-1	ASSDRSGSEQY
TRBV12-3/TRBV12-4	ASSLPRVSTEAF
TRBV15	ATSAHGGDPYNEQF
TRBV15	ATSRDQRGSSYNEQF
TRBV4-3	ASSQGTDSTDTQY
TRBV12-3/TRBV12-4	ASSFNRGNQPQH
TRBV7-2	ASSYPEGDVF
TRBV9	ASSVTPGQTGETQY
TRBV6-5	ASSYRPGTGDINYGYT
TRBV28	ASRYYRNEQF
TRBV29-1	SVADRASTDTQY